What follows are 8 T cell receptor beta chains derived from one specimen sequenced in a study of blood T cell repertoires in COVID-19. Using immunoSEQ multiplex PCR, the repertoire was profiled, and TCRdb retains in-frame clones only, with some absent. The table records 130,000 or so clones, more than 70% of them present only once. Sample: peripheral blood. The receptor set was obtained from a man between 60 and 70 years old with acute or convalescent COVID-19.

The chain is built from TRBV21-1 and TRBJ2-1; TRBD2 was called by the table and not checked on the DNA. TRBV21-1 is recorded as a pseudogene. The CDR3 runs 16 residues. The CDR3 nucleotides read TGTGCCAGCAGCAACTTGAGGCTAGCGGGAAACAATGAGCAGTTCTTC. Residues: CASSNLRLAGNNEQFF.

This clone was detected only a few times. The V gene is TRBV3-1 (or the pseudogene TRBV3-2), the J gene TRBJ2-2; 9 bases map to TRBD1. The germline CDR1 and CDR2 sequences are LGHDT and YNNKEL (reference sequence). V shed 3 bases and J 2 bases; nucleotides not matched to a gene: 7. The CDR3 loop spans 17 amino acids. CDR3 sequence (DNA): TGTGCCAGCAGCCACCTGCTGACAGGGGGAAACACCGGGGAGCTGTTTTTT. It is translated as CASSHLLTGGNTGELFF.

The chain employs TRBV7-9 and TRBJ2-7, with 13 positions matching TRBD2. The CDR3 loop spans 15 amino acids. Germline V gives CDR1 SEHNR, CDR2 FQNEAQ (reference sequence). V lost 6 bases and J lost 7; bases outside the gene matches: 9. The DNA for the CDR3 is TGTGCCAGCAGTCCAAGGACTAGCGGGAGTGGAGAGCAGTACTTC. Translating it yields CASSPRTSGSGEQYF.

This chain joins TRBV24-1 and TRBJ2-1; 8 bases are a match to TRBD2. The germline V gene has CDR1 KGHDR and CDR2 SFDVKD. The CDR3 is 15 amino acids. The V and J ends lost 6 bases and 0 bases, in that order; junction bases with no gene match: 3. The CDR3 DNA is TGTGCCACCAGTCAGGCGGGAGGCTCCTACAATGAGCAGTTCTTC. Protein: CATSQAGGSYNEQFF.

The chain carries TRBV28 and TRBJ1-2; D uncertain. The V and J ends lost 3 bases and 7 bases respectively, with 12 bases between them. The CDR3 has 13 residues. CDR1 is MDHEN and CDR2 is SYDVKM in the germline V gene. This chain's CDR3 is CASSFGWAFGYTF. The CDR3 DNA reads TGTGCCAGCAGTTTTGGGTGGGCTTTTGGCTACACCTTC.

The chain combines TRBV4-1 with TRBJ1-3; D gene ambiguous. V was cut by 4 bases and J by 0 bases, with 10 bases left in between. The germline CDR1 and CDR2 sequences are MGHRA and YSYEKL. The CDR3 has 15 residues. The chain's CDR3 is CASSRQIASGNTIYF. The CDR3 nucleotides are TGCGCCAGCAGCCGGCAGATCGCCTCTGGAAACACCATATATTTT.

The table lists this clone with a count of one. This chain uses TRBV18 with TRBJ1-5; maybe TRBD1 (6 bases). The V end lost 4 bases, the J end lost 2 bases, and 9 bases lay between the germline ends. The length of the CDR3 is 14 residues. Germline loops: CDR1 KGHSH, CDR2 LQKENI. The CDR3 sequence is CASSLRQGNQPQHF. The CDR3 nucleotides are TGTGCCAGCTCACTACGACAGGGCAATCAGCCCCAGCATTTT.

CDR3 bases: TGTGCCAGCAGCCAAGTGAGTGACAGGGGCTACACCTTC. Translated: CASSQVSDRGYTF. The V call is TRBV3-1 (or the pseudogene TRBV3-2), the J call TRBJ1-2, with a tentative D call TRBD1 (6 bases). This CDR3 region has 13 residues. V lost 1 base, J lost 8 bases, and 11 bases lay in between. CDR1 LGHDT and CDR2 YNNKEL come from the germline V gene (reference sequence).